This T cell receptor beta chain was recovered during a study of cytomegalovirus exposure and HLA in healthy donors. Study observations and caveats: TRBV6-2, TRBV6-3 and some other V segments were excluded as indistinguishable.

Germline CDR1 SGHNT, CDR2 YYREEE (reference sequence). The CDR3 has 16 amino acids. V shed 5 bases, J shed 4 bases, and the junction held 9 bases outside the gene matches. Researchers ran the PCR with 60 Vbeta and 13 Jbeta primers. Produced via immunoSEQ multiplex PCR; TCRdb's table is partial and in-frame only. The sample has approximately 280,000 clones, about 90% seen once. Notes on this clone: Its antigen is still unknown.

Source material: PBMCs. The chain employs TRBV5-4 and TRBJ2-2; 9 bases match TRBD2. This TCR was recovered from a woman younger than 35 in good health and CMV-seronegative. The CDR3 DNA reads TGTGCCAGCAGTCAGGGCGGGGGGGGCAGCACCGGGGAGCTGTTTTTT. Amino acids: CASSQGGGGSTGELFF. Filled out from reference TRBV5-4 and TRBJ2-2, the complete variable domain reads ETGVTQSPTHLIKTRGQQVTLRCSSQSGHNTVSWYQQALGQGPQFIFQYYREEENGRGNFPPRFSGLQFPNYSSELNVNALELDDSALYLCASSQGGGGSTGELFFGEGSRLTVL.